This T cell receptor beta chain was retrieved from a study of T-cell memory formation after mild COVID-19 (dated by TCRdb to about 2021). In terms of the full investigation: TCR sequence clusters from the two donors were found to be largely donor specific. Longitudinal TCRalpha and TCRbeta repertoire sequencing tracked T-cell clones expanding and contracting after mild COVID-19 in a couple of donors. Two young, previously healthy adult volunteers made up the cohort, one male and one female. Beyond this particular receptor, the publication reports: The study covered only a couple of mild cases, and larger cohorts including severe cases with pre-infection samples were considered necessary. Some responding clones were detected in pre-infection memory, which suggested that pre-existing cross-reactive memory T cells had joined the SARS-CoV-2 response. SARS-CoV-2 specificity was not confirmed for the second-wave clones peaking on day 37. From day 15 to 85, contracting clones showed balanced CD4/CD8 phenotypes, whereas a second wave of clones that expanded from day 15 to 37 leaned towards CD4+. Contracting CD4+ clones were found mainly in CM and EM memory subsets, while CD8+ clones were enriched in EMRA.

To note about this clonotype: It lacks a known antigen. Base qualities were left out, and no much larger clone turns up one base away.

Ficoll-Paque density gradient centrifugation was used to isolate PBMCs. Sequenced using an Illumina NovaSeq 6000. TCRalpha and TCRbeta cDNA libraries were constructed by 5'RACE with constant-segment primers, with sample barcodes and unique molecular identifiers being introduced. RNA was extracted from every sample with Trizol reagent. Amplification of the libraries took two PCR steps, and the second step added a second sample barcode plus Illumina TruSeq adapters. Sequencing of the libraries was done on an Illumina NovaSeq, producing 2 x 150 bp paired-end reads. Concerning the study's data processing: The reads were demultiplexed and collapsed into UMI-guided consensus sequences using migec v1.2.7. With mixcr v2.1.11, UMI consensuses were aligned to TRA and TRB V and J templates and assembled into clonotypes. Expanded or contracted clonotypes were those called significant by both edgeR and NoisET, with noise models trained on biological replicates. For edgeR calls, the thresholds were a false discovery rate-adjusted p below 0.01 and a log2 fold-change of 1. PCA with hierarchical clustering of max-normalized trajectories of the 1000 most abundant clonotypes was used as exploratory dynamics analysis. Each responding clone was given a CD4 or CD8 phenotype based on the CD4+ and CD8+ repertoires, which had been sequenced separately. TCRdb trimmed the raw reads at Q25, called clones with MiXCR and kept productive beta chains. Merged by CDR3 protein, the rows form single entries marked with the most common genes and DNA. The V and J calls and clone size come from TCRdb's table, not from the authors' own analysis. This sample lists 150,000 to 200,000 distinct CDR3 sequences; 13% to 15% were detected once. 13% to 15% of the sample comes from the top ten.

CDR1 and CDR2 (MGHRA, YSYEKL) derive from the germline V gene. V sheds 0 bases and J sheds 5 bases, leaving 14 bases between their ends. The CDR3, cysteine through phenylalanine, is 16 amino acids long. This entry keeps only the CDR3 DNA: 48 bases, framed from base 1. The specimen sequenced was PBMCs or a T cell subset sorted from them (not recorded which). This chain is built from TRBV4-1 and TRBJ1-5; tentative D gene TRBD1, with 6 bases matching. The clonotype comes from an adult woman who had mild COVID-19 (a few samples of this study predate the infection). The sample titles of this study are shuffled in the database, so cell type and time point are left out; the donor was told from shared clones. The DNA is TGCGCCAGCAGCCAAGATAGGGCCAACAGGGATCAGCCCCAGCATTTT. Its amino acids are CASSQDRANRDQPQHF.